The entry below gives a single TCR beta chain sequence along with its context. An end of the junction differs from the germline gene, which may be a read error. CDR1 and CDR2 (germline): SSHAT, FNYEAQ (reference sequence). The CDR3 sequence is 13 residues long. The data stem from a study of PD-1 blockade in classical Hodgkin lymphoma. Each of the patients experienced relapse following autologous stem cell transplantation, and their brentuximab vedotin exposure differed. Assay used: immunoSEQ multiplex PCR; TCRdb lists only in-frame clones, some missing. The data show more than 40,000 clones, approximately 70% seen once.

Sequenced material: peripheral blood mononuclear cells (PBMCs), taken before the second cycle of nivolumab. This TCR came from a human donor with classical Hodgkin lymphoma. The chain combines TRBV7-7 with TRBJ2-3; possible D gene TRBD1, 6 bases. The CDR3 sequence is CASSLTRGDTQYF. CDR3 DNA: TGTGCTAGCAGCTTAACAAGGGGGGATACGCAGTATTTT.